This record covers a single TCR beta chain. The sample comes from a study of blood T cell repertoires in COVID-19. Germline CDR1 and CDR2: SGHAT and FQNNGV. The CDR3 is 13 amino acids. Trimming removed 3 bases from V and 5 bases from J; junction bases left unmatched: 2. This table comes from immunoSEQ multiplex PCR, and its TCRdb copy is limited to in-frame clones, with some not included. The sample contains under 450,000 clones, 89% of which appear only once. The V and J genes are TRBV11-2 and TRBJ2-7; 9 nucleotides agree with TRBD2. The clonotype originates from a woman in her thirties or forties with COVID-19, enrolled during active disease. The sequencing input was peripheral blood. CDR3 in DNA: TGTGCCAGCAGCTTGGGACTAGCCCACGAGCAGTACTTC. Protein product: CASSLGLAHEQYF.